The clone carrying this T cell receptor beta chain was found many times. The sample originates from a study of neurological immune-mediated disorders. Unsorted libraries used 2 million PBMCs kept at -80 degrees C. The germline CDR1 and CDR2 sequences are DFQATT and SNEGSKA (reference sequence). V shed 0 bases, J shed 4 bases, and the junction held 6 bases outside the gene matches. The CDR3 covers 15 residues. cDNA was made by 5'RACE with 10-nucleotide random UMIs. TCRdb independently ran MiXCR on the 5' RACE reads; one entry per CDR3 protein. The sample holds 50,000 to 65,000 distinct CDR3 sequences; around 3.9% are singletons and the top ten take roughly 1.5%.

The sample comprised PBMCs. The clonotype comes from a man aged 25-45 years with multiple sclerosis. The chain joins TRBV20-1 to TRBJ1-2, with TRBD1 matching over 9 bases. The CDR3, as DNA: TGCAGTGCTAGAGATCGGGACAGGGAGTTCTATGGCTACACCTTC. As protein: CSARDRDREFYGYTF.